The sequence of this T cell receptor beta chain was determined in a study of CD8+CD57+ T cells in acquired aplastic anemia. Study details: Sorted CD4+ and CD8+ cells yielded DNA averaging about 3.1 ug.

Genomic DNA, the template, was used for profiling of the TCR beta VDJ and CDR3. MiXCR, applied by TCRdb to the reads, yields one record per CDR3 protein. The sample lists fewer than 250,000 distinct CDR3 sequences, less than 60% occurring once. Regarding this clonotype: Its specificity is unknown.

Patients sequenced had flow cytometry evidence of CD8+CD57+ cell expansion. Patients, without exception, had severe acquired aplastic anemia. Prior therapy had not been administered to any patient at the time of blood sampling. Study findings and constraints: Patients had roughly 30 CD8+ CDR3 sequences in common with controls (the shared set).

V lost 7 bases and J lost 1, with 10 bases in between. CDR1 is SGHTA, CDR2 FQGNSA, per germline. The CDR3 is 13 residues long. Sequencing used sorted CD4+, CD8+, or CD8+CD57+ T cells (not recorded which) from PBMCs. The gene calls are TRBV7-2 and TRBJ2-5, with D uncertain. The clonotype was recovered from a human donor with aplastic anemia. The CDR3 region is CASNLGFQETQYF. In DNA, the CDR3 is TGTGCCAGCAACTTGGGATTCCAAGAGACCCAGTACTTC. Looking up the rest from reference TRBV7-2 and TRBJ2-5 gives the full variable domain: GAGVSQSPSNKVTEKGKDVELRCDPISGHTALYWYRQSLGQGLEFLIYFQGNSAPDKSGLPSDRFSAERTGGSVSTLTIQRTQQEDSAVYLCASNLGFQETQYFGPGTRLLVL.